A selection of T cell receptor beta chains follows, all from one sample in a study of CD8 T cells in Susac syndrome. Each CDR3 protein gets one entry after TCRdb re-called the immunoSEQ multiplex PCR reads with MiXCR. The table includes some 110,000 distinct CDR3 sequences, roughly 94% detected once. Sequencing used CD8+ T cells from PBMCs. These receptors were collected from a human donor with Susac syndrome. CDR3s include the opening cysteine and the closing phenylalanine or tryptophan. The order of the fields is V gene, J gene, D gene, CDR3 protein, CDR3 DNA. D genes are given only for firm matches.

TRBV12-3/TRBV12-4,TRBJ2-4,NA,CASSLPGAPNIQYF,TGTGCCAGCAGCCTCCCAGGGGCCCCAAACATTCAGTACTTC
TRBV25-1,TRBJ1-1,NA,CASSGGGANTEAFF,TGTGCCAGCAGTGGAGGGGGGGCGAACACTGAAGCTTTCTTT
TRBV7-8,TRBJ1-2,NA,CASSRTDSLRGYTF,TGTGCCAGCAGCCGAACAGACAGTTTACGGGGCTACACCTTC
TRBV5-1,TRBJ1-1,NA,CASSPRGQPPGHQAFF,TGCGCCAGCAGCCCCCGAGGACAGCCCCCGGGACACCAAGCTTTCTTT
TRBV4-2,TRBJ2-1,NA,CASSNSLYNEQFF,TGTGCCAGCAGCAACTCCCTCTACAATGAGCAGTTCTTC
TRBV12-3/TRBV12-4,TRBJ2-1,TRBD1,CASSPRDRIYNEQFF,TGTGCCAGCAGTCCCCGGGACAGGATATACAATGAGCAGTTCTTC
TRBV28,TRBJ2-1,TRBD1,CASSSRGPDRTYNEQFF,TGTGCCAGCAGTTCAAGGGGGCCGGACAGAACTTACAATGAGCAGTTCTTC
TRBV12-3/TRBV12-4,TRBJ2-1,TRBD1,CASSKQGDEQFF,TGTGCCAGCAGCAAGCAGGGGGATGAGCAGTTCTTC
TRBV9,TRBJ1-2,TRBD1,CASSVTGGPLYGYTF,TGTGCCAGCAGCGTAACAGGGGGCCCCCTCTATGGCTACACCTTC
TRBV12-3/TRBV12-4,TRBJ2-5,TRBD1,CASRSPNRDSTGTQYF,TGTGCCAGCCGTTCTCCTAACCGGGACAGTACTGGGACCCAGTACTTC
TRBV29-1,TRBJ1-1,NA,CSVKPGETEAFF,TGCAGCGTTAAACCAGGGGAAACTGAAGCTTTCTTT
TRBV5-6,TRBJ2-7,NA,CASSLPQGYEQYF,TGTGCCAGCAGCTTGCCACAGGGCTACGAGCAGTACTTC
TRBV9,TRBJ1-1,NA,CASSVAGETEAFF,TGTGCCAGCAGCGTAGCTGGAGAGACTGAAGCTTTCTTT
TRBV29-1,TRBJ2-7,NA,CSVVLGDVNEQYF,TGCAGCGTTGTTTTAGGGGATGTCAACGAGCAGTACTTC